These 2 T cell receptor beta chains share one sample of origin, sequenced in a study of shared clonotypes between healthy human individuals. The method was immunoSEQ multiplex PCR; TCRdb's version includes in-frame clones alone and lacks a portion of them. Here the sample spans about 870,000 clones, 92% being singletons. CD8 cells regarded as naive lacked CD45RO, were positively chosen for CCR7, and omitted terminally differentiated effector memory CD45RA+ cells. The source material was naive CD8+ T cells sorted from blood. Receptors were obtained from a young man in good health.

J is TRBJ2-3 and V is TRBV5-4, with D unclear. Germline V gene lookup returns CDR1 SGHNT and CDR2 YYREEE (reference sequence). CDR3 length equals 13 residues. V was cut by 4 bases and J by 1 base, with 7 bases left in between. The CDR3, as DNA: TGTGCCAGCAGCCCCACTGGCACAGATACGCAGTATTTT. This codes for CASSPTGTDTQYF.

The rearrangement joins TRBV4-2 to TRBJ2-3; D is possibly TRBD1 (8 bases). Germline loops: CDR1 LGHNA, CDR2 YNFKEQ. Trimming cost V 5 bases and J 5 bases, with 17 bases left between them. The CDR3 loop spans 15 amino acids. The CDR3 DNA reads as TGTGCCAGCAGCGGACAGGGAGGGTACGAAGATACGCAGTATTTT. Amino acids: CASSGQGGYEDTQYF.